What follows are 5 T cell receptor beta chains derived from one specimen sequenced in a study of blood T cells in healthy people across ages (dated by TCRdb to 2014 to 2015). Libraries were prepared through 5' RACE. Sequencing took place on an Illumina HiSeq 2500. The second PCR ran for about 6 to 12 cycles and used a J-beta primer mix along with a sample-barcoded 5' primer. TCRdb handled the public reads itself, with Q25 trimming in fastp and clone calling in MiXCR, and kept productive beta chains. Identical CDR3 proteins give one entry, which carries the most common genes and DNA. This sample holds hundreds of thousands of distinct CDR3 sequences; 25% were observed only once. In total, the top ten clones hold more than 8% of the sample. The same specimen was also included in a second study, on T cells of mothers and their children.

Sequencing used blood. These receptors came from a boy between 10 and 17 years old in good health.

The chain uses TRBV2 and TRBJ2-5; 12 positions match TRBD2. The CDR3 is 16 amino acids. The germline CDR1 and CDR2 sequences are SNHLY and FYNNEI. Trimming cost V 6 bases and J 0 bases; bases outside gene matches: 5. CDR3 sequence (DNA): TGTGCCAGCAGACCCGGGACTAGCGGGTACCAAGAGACCCAGTACTTC. Translation gives CASRPGTSGYQETQYF.

This clonotype was seen only a few times. The J gene is TRBJ2-5, the V gene TRBV7-2; TRBD2 might be the D (6 bases). Germline CDR1 is SGHTA and CDR2 is FQGNSA. This CDR3 has 14 amino acids. The V and J ends lost 4 bases and 1 base respectively, with 10 bases between them. The CDR3 loop is CASSSGLPQETQYF. Here the CDR3 DNA reads TGTGCCAGCAGCTCAGGACTACCCCAAGAGACCCAGTACTTC.

The V gene is TRBV29-1, the J gene TRBJ2-3; D gene unclear. V shed 3 bases and J shed 1 base, with 5 bases lying between them. The CDR3 extends over 12 amino acids. Germline V gene data show CDR1 as SQVTM and CDR2 as ANQGSEA. CDR3 protein: CSVDGGTDTQYF. The CDR3 nucleotides are TGCAGCGTTGATGGCGGCACAGATACGCAGTATTTT.

This clonotype was detected ten times or more. The rearrangement uses TRBV5-1 and TRBJ2-5, with 9 bases fitting TRBD2. The assigned J gene may be wrong: the sequence end matches TRBJ2-1 better. The germline V gene encodes CDR1 SGHRS and CDR2 YFSETQ. This CDR3 region has 14 residues. CDR3 nucleotides: TGCGCCAGCAGCGCGGGAGGGCGGGTAGAGGAGCAGTTCTTC. Encoded protein: CASSAGGRVEEQFF.

V gene TRBV6-5 combines with J gene TRBJ2-7, with D uncertain. The V end lost 5 bases, the J end lost 4 bases, and 6 bases lay between the germline ends. Germline V gene lookup returns CDR1 MNHEY and CDR2 SVGAGI. The CDR3 loop spans 11 amino acids. The CDR3 nucleotides read TGTGCCAGCAGTACCGTATACGAGCAGTACTTC. This translates into CASSTVYEQYF.